The 15 T cell receptor beta chains presented below share a single source sample, sequenced in a study of T cells in Graves' hyperthyroidism and ophthalmopathy. The CDR3 regions of TCR beta were amplified from RNA transcripts. The HTBI primer set drove a first-round RT-PCR of the TCR CDR3. One entry per CDR3 protein results from TCRdb running MiXCR on the multiplex PCR reads. The profile covers hundreds of thousands of distinct CDR3 sequences, with approximately 14% appearing a single time and approximately 12% taken by the ten largest. Sample: blood. These receptors came from a woman aged 45-65 years with Graves' ophthalmopathy.

A few counts support this clonotype. An end of the junction does not agree with germline; a read error may underlie this. As DNA, the CDR3 is TGCAGTGCTAGAGATGGGACATCCCTCAATGAGCAGTCCTTC. Protein sequence: CSARDGTSLNEQSF. The chain couples TRBV20-1 to TRBJ2-1; D is possibly TRBD1 (6 bases). In germline, CDR1 is DFQATT, CDR2 SNEGSKA (reference sequence). The CDR3 loop spans 14 amino acids.

The rearrangement uses TRBV11-3 and TRBJ2-1; TRBD1 is a possible D gene (5 bases). The V end lost 5 bases, the J end lost 0 bases, and 14 bases lay between the germline ends. The CDR3 consists of 16 residues. The V gene's germline CDR1 is SGHNT and CDR2 YENEEA. The CDR3 DNA is TGTGCCAGCAGCCCGTATAGGGGTAGCTCCTACAATGAGCAGTTCTTC. It specifies CASSPYRGSSYNEQFF.

This clonotype was picked up many times. This chain uses TRBV5-1 with TRBJ2-1, with D tentatively TRBD1 (6 bases). The germline V gene encodes CDR1 SGHRS and CDR2 YFSETQ. The CDR3 consists of 14 residues. Trimming took off 0 bases at V and 4 bases at J, with 8 bases between the two ends. The CDR3 reads CASSLEGVYNEQFF. The DNA of the CDR3 is TGCGCCAGCAGCTTGGAGGGGGTTTACAATGAGCAGTTCTTC.

This clonotype was seen many times. The genes are TRBV2 and TRBJ2-4; D perhaps matches TRBD1 (5 bases). This CDR3 is 15 amino acids long. Germline CDR1 and CDR2: SNHLY and FYNNEI. V lost 10 bases, J lost 2 bases, and 18 bases lay in between. CDR3: CAILDRLGSKNIQYF. Written as DNA, the CDR3 is TGTGCCATCCTAGACAGACTCGGGTCCAAAAACATTCAGTACTTC.

This clonotype was detected ten times or more. The chain employs TRBV2 and TRBJ2-1; tentatively, D is TRBD1 (7 bases). The CDR3 totals 14 residues. Germline CDR1 is SNHLY and CDR2 is FYNNEI. V gave up 11 bases and J gave up 3 bases, with 17 bases separating them. The CDR3 DNA reads TGTGCCCGAAAGGGGGGACAGAACTACAATGAGCAGTTCTTC. It translates to CARKGGQNYNEQFF.

The rearrangement joins TRBV11-1 to TRBJ1-4; 9 bases match TRBD1. The V segment lost 5 bases and the J segment 6 bases; nucleotides outside the gene matches: 4. The germline gives CDR1 SGHAT, CDR2 FQDESV (reference sequence). The CDR3 loop spans 14 amino acids. Written as DNA, the CDR3 is TGTGCCAGCAGCCCCGGGACAGGGTATGAAAAACTGTTTTTT. It specifies CASSPGTGYEKLFF.

Only a few counts were recorded for this clonotype. This sequence joins TRBV6-1 and TRBJ1-2, with unresolved D. The CDR3 totals 13 residues. Germline assignment: CDR1 MNHNS and CDR2 SASEGT. V lost 2 bases to trimming and J lost 3 bases, with 7 bases between them. The CDR3 DNA sequence: TGTGCCAGCAGTGAAACATCTTACTATGGCTACACCTTC. Translation gives CASSETSYYGYTF.

The sample holds many counts of this clonotype. This chain uses TRBV28 with TRBJ2-7; 8 bases match TRBD1. Trimming at V came to 6 bases and at J to 5 bases, leaving 12 bases not matched to a gene. From germline, CDR1 is MDHEN and CDR2 SYDVKM. The CDR3 extends over 15 amino acids. The CDR3: CASRRGENRGNEQYF. The CDR3 nucleotides are TGTGCCAGCAGACGTGGGGAAAACAGGGGGAACGAGCAGTACTTC.

This clonotype was seen a handful of times. The CDR3 nucleotides read TGCGCCAGCAGCCAAGAGGCCCGTCTAGCGGGATCCTACGAGCAGTACTTC. Protein sequence: CASSQEARLAGSYEQYF. The V call is TRBV4-3, the J call TRBJ2-7; the match to TRBD2 covers 9 bases. Losses at the gene ends were 0 bases for V and 1 base for J; bases not matched to a gene: 7. The CDR3 consists of 17 residues. Germline CDR1 and CDR2: LGHNA and YSLEER.

The table lists this clonotype with many counts. The CDR3 DNA follows: TGTGCCAGCAGTGGACGAGTCAATGAGCAGTTCTTC. As protein: CASSGRVNEQFF. The chain joins TRBV2 to TRBJ2-1; D gene ambiguous. Per the germline V gene, CDR1 is SNHLY and CDR2 is FYNNEI. The CDR3 is 12 residues long. Trimming removed 4 bases from V and 6 bases from J, with 7 bases in between.

This clonotype has only one observation. Here the CDR3 reads CASSYQPGAEAFF. The CDR3 coding sequence is TGTGCCAGCAGTTATCAACCAGGGGCGGAAGCTTTCTTT. V and J are TRBV6-5 and TRBJ1-1, with D maybe TRBD1 (6 bases). Germline CDR1 and CDR2: MNHEY and SVGAGI. CDR3 length: 13 amino acids. V gave up 3 bases and J gave up 8 bases, with 13 bases separating them.

At least ten counts were recorded for this clonotype. This chain joins TRBV27 and TRBJ1-3; 7 bases fit TRBD1. The ends lost 5 bases at V and 1 base at J; junction bases unmatched: 5. This CDR3 spans 15 amino acids. The germline V gene encodes CDR1 MNHEY and CDR2 SMNVEV (reference sequence). The CDR3 loop reads CASSTGQSSGNTIYF. The CDR3 DNA follows: TGTGCCAGCAGTACGGGACAGAGTTCTGGAAACACCATATATTTT.

The chain joins TRBV19 to TRBJ1-3; D is possibly TRBD1 (5 bases). V gave up 5 bases and J gave up 0 bases, with 11 bases separating them. There are 15 residues in the CDR3. Germline-derived CDR1 and CDR2 are LNHDA and SQIVND (reference sequence). Here the CDR3 reads CASSGYRSSGNTIYF. The CDR3 DNA is TGTGCCAGTAGTGGTTACAGGAGCTCTGGAAACACCATATATTTT.

This chain connects TRBV27 to TRBJ2-3; D is unclear. The V and J ends lost 6 bases and 7 bases respectively, with 11 bases between them. The CDR3 loop spans 12 amino acids. Germline-derived CDR1 and CDR2 are MNHEY and SMNVEV (reference sequence). Here the CDR3 DNA reads TGTGCCAGCAGCCCCAACGGGTATACGCAGTATTTT. As protein: CASSPNGYTQYF.

Ten or more counts support this clonotype. The chain uses TRBV7-8 and TRBJ2-2; D gene uncertain. V was clipped by 0 bases and J by 2 bases, with 7 bases between them. The CDR3 extends over 15 amino acids. CDR1 is SGHVS and CDR2 is FQNEAQ in the germline V gene. The CDR3 is CASSLAMGNTGELFF. DNA for the CDR3: TGTGCCAGCAGCTTAGCTATGGGCAACACCGGGGAGCTGTTTTTT.